The 20 T cell receptor beta chains reported below all come from one sample, sequenced in a study of blood T cell repertoires in COVID-19. The table came from immunoSEQ multiplex PCR; TCRdb's copy has only in-frame clones and leaves some out. The table records some 170,000 clones, around 80% of them present only once. The sample was PBMCs or T cells enriched from blood (not recorded which). The source is a man between 50 and 59 years old who had recovered from COVID-19.

This clone appeared a single time. In DNA, the CDR3 is TGTGCCAGCAGTTTAATCCGGGACAGCGGAGGCTACACCTTC. This sequence encodes CASSLIRDSGGYTF. The chain couples TRBV6-5 to TRBJ1-2; 7 bases align to TRBD1. The germline CDR1 and CDR2 sequences are MNHEY and SVGAGI. The CDR3 runs to 14 residues. Germline trimming cut 4 bases from V and 8 bases from J; bases unmatched to any gene: 10.

This chain uses TRBV5-6 with TRBJ1-6; maybe TRBD1 (5 bases). The CDR3 extends over 15 amino acids. Germline V gene sequence: CDR1 SGHDT, CDR2 YYEEEE. The germline V and J ends were trimmed by 1 base and 9 bases, with 14 bases remaining between them. CDR3: CASSLPGGVRSPLHF. CDR3 nucleotides: TGTGCCAGCAGCTTGCCGGGGGGAGTACGTTCACCCCTCCACTTT. The full variable domain, its missing parts supplied by reference TRBV5-6 and TRBJ1-6, is DAGVTQSPTHLIKTRGQQVTLRCSPKSGHDTVSWYQQALGQGPQFIFQYYEEEERQRGNFPDRFSGHQFPNYSSELNVNALLLGDSALYLCASSLPGGVRSPLHFGNGTRLTVT.

The chain combines TRBV19 with TRBJ1-2; the match to TRBD1 covers 7 bases. CDR3 length: 14 amino acids. CDR1 is LNHDA and CDR2 is SQIVND in the germline V gene (reference sequence). With V trimmed by 4 bases and J by 4 bases, 6 bases remained unmatched. This chain's CDR3 is CASSRTGTAYGYTF. The CDR3 DNA reads TGTGCCAGTAGTAGGACCGGGACAGCCTATGGCTACACCTTC.

This sequence joins TRBV13 and TRBJ2-5; possible D gene TRBD1, 5 bases. This CDR3 is built from 14 residues. Germline V gives CDR1 PRHDT, CDR2 FYEKMQ (reference sequence). Trimming removed 3 bases at V and 5 bases at J, with 13 bases between. Written as DNA, the CDR3 is TGTGCCAGCAGCTTCCCACAGGCCGGGGAGACCCAGTACTTC. Amino acids: CASSFPQAGETQYF. The variable domain in full, completed from reference TRBV13 and TRBJ2-5, reads AAGVIQSPRHLIKEKRETATLKCYPIPRHDTVYWYQQGPGQDPQFLISFYEKMQSDKGSIPDRFSAQQFSDYHSELNMSSLELGDSALYFCASSFPQAGETQYFGPGTRLLVL.

This chain uses TRBV9 with TRBJ2-3; 8 bases map to TRBD2. This CDR3 has 15 residues. Germline values: CDR1 SGDLS, CDR2 YYNGEE. V shed 4 bases and J 4 bases; nucleotides not matched to a gene: 8. The CDR3: CASSNERGRADTQYF. The CDR3 DNA reads TGTGCCAGCAGCAACGAGCGGGGGCGGGCAGATACGCAGTATTTT.

This clone has only a few counts. The chain is built from TRBV10-2 and TRBJ1-1; maybe TRBD1 (6 bases). Between the trimmed V and J ends, which lost 2 bases and 5 bases, there was a span of 9 bases. This CDR3 is 13 amino acids long. The germline gives CDR1 WSHSY, CDR2 SAAADI. The CDR3 protein is CASSEARGTEAFF. CDR3 DNA: TGCGCCAGCAGTGAGGCTAGGGGGACTGAAGCTTTCTTT.

CDR3 sequence: CASSDLNQPQHF. The CDR3 nucleotides read TGCGCCAGCAGTGACTTAAATCAGCCCCAGCATTTT. This chain joins TRBV10-1 and TRBJ1-5; D gene uncertain. Germline-derived CDR1 and CDR2 are WNHNN and SYGVQD (reference sequence). The CDR3 has 12 amino acids. Trimming took off 3 bases at V and 4 bases at J, with 4 bases between the two ends.

The chain couples TRBV24-1 to TRBJ2-1; D is possibly TRBD1 (6 bases). The V end was cut by 9 bases, the J end by 6 bases, with 17 bases between. This CDR3 is 14 amino acids long. Germline CDR1 KGHDR, CDR2 SFDVKD. The CDR3 protein is CATARAGDLNEQFF. The DNA of the CDR3 is TGTGCCACCGCCCGGGCAGGGGATCTCAATGAGCAGTTCTTC.

This sequence joins TRBV7-2 and TRBJ1-2; D gene unclear. V dropped 5 bases and J dropped 3 bases, with 13 bases sitting between them. Germline V gives CDR1 SGHTA, CDR2 FQGNSA. The CDR3 length is 14 residues. This CDR3 reads CASSPETSDYGYTF. The CDR3 coding sequence is TGTGCCAGCAGCCCCGAGACATCTGACTATGGCTACACCTTC.

V gene TRBV9 combines with J gene TRBJ2-3, with 14 bases fitting TRBD2. Germline V gives CDR1 SGDLS, CDR2 YYNGEE. CDR3 length equals 16 residues. After removal of 3 bases from V and 6 bases from J, the junction contained 6 bases not matched to a gene. CDR3 protein: CASSARGLAGEDTQYF. In DNA form, the CDR3 reads TGTGCCAGCAGCGCCCGGGGACTAGCGGGGGAGGATACGCAGTATTTT.

J is TRBJ1-5 and V is TRBV7-8, with TRBD1 as a possible D gene (6 bases). The V end was cut by 2 bases, the J end by 6 bases, with 14 bases between. The CDR3 spans 15 residues. Germline CDR1 and CDR2: SGHVS and FQNEAQ. CDR3 region: CASSLLSNRVQPQHF. The CDR3 DNA follows: TGTGCCAGCAGCTTACTTTCCAACAGGGTTCAGCCCCAGCATTTT.

This clone was observed a single time. The V call is TRBV9, the J call TRBJ2-2; maybe TRBD1 (6 bases). CDR1 and CDR2 from the germline V gene are SGDLS and YYNGEE. Trimming took off 0 bases at V and 5 bases at J, with 11 bases between the two ends. The CDR3 sequence is 15 residues long. CDR3 protein: CASSVGGQGTGELFF. CDR3 sequence (DNA): TGTGCCAGCAGCGTAGGTGGGCAGGGGACCGGGGAGCTGTTTTTT.

This clone turned up a few times. The V gene is TRBV5-6, the J gene TRBJ1-1, with 7 bases that match TRBD1. The CDR3 spans 16 residues. Germline CDR1 reads SGHDT; CDR2 reads YYEEEE. Trimming took 1 base from V and 2 from J; bases not matched to a gene: 8. CDR3 coding DNA: TGTGCCAGCAGCTTGTGGTCGGGACAGCGCAACACTGAAGCTTTCTTT. Translated: CASSLWSGQRNTEAFF.

The chain couples TRBV24-1 to TRBJ2-5, with 9 bases lining up with TRBD1. The germline V gene encodes CDR1 KGHDR and CDR2 SFDVKD. The length of the CDR3 is 15 residues. V gave up 3 bases and J gave up 3 bases; unmatched junction bases: 4. As DNA, the CDR3 is TGTGCCACCAGTGATGCCGGGACAGGGAAAGAGACCCAGTACTTC. This codes for CATSDAGTGKETQYF.

The genes are TRBV12-3 or TRBV12-4 and TRBJ1-1; D is undetermined. V lost 3 bases and J lost 5, with 7 bases in between. The CDR3 is made up of 12 amino acids. The CDR3 region is CASSFPPTEAFF. CDR3 bases: TGTGCCAGCAGTTTTCCCCCGACTGAAGCTTTCTTT.

The V call is TRBV6-5, the J call TRBJ1-2; possibly TRBD1 for D (5 bases). The CDR3 sequence is 12 residues long. V was clipped by 6 bases and J by 8 bases, with 13 bases between them. Germline CDR1 is MNHEY and CDR2 is SVGAGI. Written as DNA, the CDR3 is TGTGCCAGCAGAGGGGAGGACGGCGGCTACACCTTC. Amino acids: CASRGEDGGYTF.

The gene calls are TRBV9 and TRBJ1-6, with TRBD1 matching 9 bases. V was pared by 3 bases and J by 7 bases, with 8 bases of the junction left unmatched. From germline, CDR1 is SGDLS and CDR2 YYNGEE. CDR3 length: 16 residues. The CDR3 region is CASSDRTGVWNSPLHF. CDR3 in DNA: TGTGCCAGCAGCGATCGGACAGGGGTATGGAATTCACCCCTCCACTTT. The variable domain in full, with the rest retrieved from reference TRBV9 and TRBJ1-6, is DSGVTQTPKHLITATGQRVTLRCSPRSGDLSVYWYQQSLDQGLQFLIQYYNGEERAKGNILERFSAQQFPDLHSELNLSSLELGDSALYFCASSDRTGVWNSPLHFGNGTRLTVT.

The chain has TRBV6-1 and TRBJ2-5, with a possible D match to TRBD1 (5 bases). With 2 bases removed from V and 4 bases from J, the gap between germline ends came to 14 bases. Germline values: CDR1 MNHNS, CDR2 SASEGT. The CDR3 is 15 residues long. The chain's CDR3 is CASSERQGLRETQYF. The CDR3 bases are TGTGCCAGCAGTGAACGGCAGGGCTTGCGAGAGACCCAGTACTTC.

The V gene is TRBV6-5, the J gene TRBJ1-2; D is ambiguous. V lost 3 bases, J lost 3 bases, and 14 bases lay in between. This CDR3 region has 15 residues. CDR1 MNHEY and CDR2 SVGAGI come from the germline V gene. DNA for the CDR3: TGTGCCAGCAGTTATCAGCCCCTCGGAGACTATGGCTACACCTTC. Amino acid sequence: CASSYQPLGDYGYTF.

The count of this clone is one. This sequence joins TRBV5-1 and TRBJ2-1, with a weak D call TRBD2 (7 bases). Germline CDR1 SGHRS, CDR2 YFSETQ. The CDR3 contains 16 residues. V gave up 0 bases and J gave up 1 base, with 11 bases separating them. This CDR3 is CASSLAAGASYNEQFF. The CDR3 DNA reads as TGCGCCAGCAGCTTGGCCGCGGGGGCATCCTACAATGAGCAGTTCTTC.